This T cell receptor beta chain was sequenced during a study of metastatic and nonmetastatic thyroid tumors. About the research overall: Malignant thyroid and benign thyroid patients provided blood and tumor or nodule tissue whose repertoires were compared.

Details on this clone: A read error may account for a junction end that differs from germline.

Treatment of any kind had been given to no patient before thyroid surgery. Through MiXCR, TCRdb re-clonotyped the PCR reads. The sample consists of approximately 17,000 clones, roughly 26% of them appearing once. The length of the CDR3 is 14 residues. Per the germline V gene, CDR1 is GTSNPN and CDR2 is SVGIG (reference sequence). This chain links TRBV30 with TRBJ2-5; D is unresolved. This sequence was found in a female donor with papillary thyroid cancer or a benign thyroid nodule (not recorded which). Some clones in this sample may be carry-over from other donors' samples. The sequenced sample was tumor tissue. In DNA, the CDR3 is TGTGCCTGGAGTATTAGTGCGTACCAAGAGACCCGGTACTTC. Its protein product is CAWSISAYQETRYF.